These T cell receptor beta chains were read from a single sample in a study of blood T cell repertoires in COVID-19. Only in-frame clones appear in the TCRdb table, and some are missing; sequencing was by immunoSEQ multiplex PCR. The sample includes around 180,000 clones, approximately 80% of them seen just once. The sample consisted of PBMCs or T cells enriched from blood (not recorded which). The receptors were sampled from a man aged 50-59 years who had recovered from COVID-19. Each CDR3 is given with its conserved first and last residue. A D gene is named only where the DNA matches it firmly. Where a row states a size, it is once, few, many or the class of an expanded clone; other rows omit it.

J | V | size | D | CDR3 | DNA
TRBJ2-1 | TRBV5-4 | few | TRBD2 | CASSPGGASYNEQFF | TGTGCCAGCAGCCCCGGGGGGGCGTCCTACAATGAGCAGTTCTTC
TRBJ2-7 | TRBV5-4 | few | TRBD1 | CASSLEGTGYYEQYF | TGTGCCAGCAGCTTGGAGGGGACAGGATATTACGAGCAGTACTTC
TRBJ2-3 | TRBV4-3 | NA | TRBD2 | CASSQDPLAGGIGDTQYF | TGCGCCAGCAGCCAAGATCCCCTAGCGGGGGGGATAGGAGATACGCAGTATTTT
TRBJ2-2 | TRBV29-1 | NA | TRBD2 | CSANTAGAKGELFF | TGCAGCGCAAACACAGCGGGGGCCAAGGGGGAGCTGTTTTTT
TRBJ2-7 | TRBV27 | NA | TRBD2 | CASSLRAGGGPSGQYF | TGTGCCAGCAGTTTAAGAGCGGGCGGGGGGCCAAGCGGGCAGTACTTC
TRBJ1-1 | TRBV18 | NA | NA | CASSPFPSTEAFF | TGTGCCAGCTCACCCTTTCCGAGCACTGAAGCTTTCTTT
TRBJ2-2 | TRBV18 | NA | TRBD1 | CASSRDRETGELFF | TGTGCCAGCTCACGCGACAGGGAAACCGGGGAGCTGTTTTTT
TRBJ1-3 | TRBV5-1 | NA | NA | CASRNTGSGNTIYF | TGCGCCAGCAGAAATACAGGGTCGGGAAACACCATATATTTT
TRBJ1-1 | TRBV7-9 | once | NA | CASSLIGGGGSEAFF | TGTGCCAGCAGCTTGATCGGCGGTGGGGGCTCTGAAGCTTTCTTT
TRBJ1-2 | TRBV7-3 | NA | TRBD1 | CASSPSGGTGDYGYTF | TGTGCCAGCAGCCCATCCGGTGGGACAGGCGACTATGGCTACACCTTC
TRBJ1-2 | TRBV3-1/TRBV3-2 | NA | TRBD1 | CASSQGQGAYGYTF | TGTGCCAGCAGCCAAGGACAGGGGGCGTATGGCTACACCTTC
TRBJ1-1 | TRBV5-1 | NA | NA | CASSLEGGKNTEAFF | TGCGCCAGCAGCTTGGAGGGGGGGAAGAACACTGAAGCTTTCTTT
TRBJ1-2 | TRBV28 | many | TRBD1 | CASSSSGQGARGYTF | TGTGCCAGCAGTTCCTCCGGACAGGGGGCGCGTGGCTACACCTTC
TRBJ2-2 | TRBV3-1/TRBV3-2 | NA | TRBD2 | CASSQEGTSGAGELFF | TGTGCCAGCAGCCAAGAGGGGACTAGCGGGGCTGGGGAGCTGTTTTTT
TRBJ2-1 | TRBV7-9 | NA | TRBD2 | CASRGSSYNEQFF | TGTGCCTCCCGCGGGAGCTCCTACAATGAGCAGTTCTTC
TRBJ2-1 | TRBV6-4 | NA | TRBD2 | CASSDSSGGANEQFF | TGTGCCAGCAGTGACTCTAGCGGGGGGGCCAATGAGCAGTTCTTC
TRBJ2-1 | TRBV20-1 | NA | NA | CSASEPGLQFF | TGCAGTGCCTCAGAGCCGGGACTCCAGTTCTTC
TRBJ1-4 | TRBV5-1 | NA | NA | CASSSGSRGGEKLFF | TGCGCCAGCAGCAGCGGGAGTCGGGGTGGGGAAAAACTGTTTTTT